One sample yielded the 11 T cell receptor beta chains listed below, sequenced in a study of cytomegalovirus exposure and HLA in healthy donors. Primers: 60 Vbeta forward and 13 Jbeta reverse. The repertoire was sequenced with immunoSEQ multiplex PCR; TCRdb's copy has only in-frame clones and lacks some. The table lists about 200,000 clones, roughly four fifths of them singletons. The sample comprised PBMCs. Every receptor here comes from a boy under 10 years old in good health and CMV-seronegative.

This chain joins TRBV5-4 and TRBJ2-5; D may be TRBD1 (6 bases). The germline gives CDR1 SGHNT, CDR2 YYREEE (reference sequence). The length of the CDR3 is 16 residues. The V and J ends lost 4 bases and 5 bases respectively, with 21 bases between them. Here the CDR3 reads CASSPDGTRRSETQYF. DNA for the CDR3: TGTGCCAGCAGCCCTGACGGGACAAGGAGGAGTGAGACCCAGTACTTC.

This clone was observed a few times. The gene calls are TRBV19 and TRBJ2-7; 9 bases line up with TRBD1. After removal of 3 bases from V and 2 bases from J, the junction contained 2 bases not matched to a gene. The CDR3 totals 14 residues. Germline loops: CDR1 LNHDA, CDR2 SQIVND (reference sequence). In DNA, the CDR3 is TGTGCCAGTAGTATTACAGGGGGCACCTACGAGCAGTACTTC. Translating it yields CASSITGGTYEQYF.

This clone was seen just once. The chain employs TRBV9 and TRBJ2-5, with 9 bases lining up with TRBD2. Losses at the gene ends were 4 bases for V and 5 bases for J; bases not matched to a gene: 9. Germline V gene lookup returns CDR1 SGDLS and CDR2 YYNGEE. The CDR3 extends over 15 amino acids. CDR3 coding DNA: TGTGCCAGCAGCAGTAGCGGGGGAACGAGGGAGACCCAGTACTTC. Its protein is CASSSSGGTRETQYF.

The chain joins TRBV15 to TRBJ1-2, with D tentatively TRBD1 (6 bases). The CDR3 sequence is 15 residues long. In germline, CDR1 is LNHNV, CDR2 YYDKDF (reference sequence). The V end lost 6 bases, the J end lost 0 bases, and 14 bases lay between the germline ends. CDR3 sequence reads: CATSTLGGANYGYTF. The CDR3 nucleotides are TGTGCCACCAGTACCTTAGGGGGAGCTAACTATGGCTACACCTTC.

The genes are TRBV2 and TRBJ2-7, with 12 positions matching TRBD2. V lost 11 bases, J lost 6 bases, and 11 bases stayed unmatched. The CDR3 has 14 amino acids. The germline gives CDR1 SNHLY, CDR2 FYNNEI. The CDR3 protein is CAGAPGLAGREQYF. CDR3 coding DNA: TGTGCCGGCGCGCCGGGACTAGCGGGCCGCGAGCAGTACTTC.

The chain combines TRBV4-2 with TRBJ2-2; the D is unclear. With 0 bases removed from V and 8 bases from J, the gap between germline ends came to 4 bases. The CDR3 has 12 residues. The germline V gene has CDR1 LGHNA and CDR2 YNFKEQ. The CDR3 loop is CASSQDPGELFF. The DNA for the CDR3 is TGTGCCAGCAGCCAAGATCCGGGGGAGCTGTTTTTT.

The sample holds a few counts of this clone. The CDR3 sequence is CSVDGGRPYEQYF. CDR3 coding DNA: TGCAGCGTTGACGGCGGCAGACCCTACGAGCAGTACTTC. The chain joins TRBV29-1 to TRBJ2-7; D not resolved. V lost 3 bases and J lost 2, with 11 bases in between. The CDR3 covers 13 residues. Germline values: CDR1 SQVTM, CDR2 ANQGSEA.

V is TRBV18 and J is TRBJ1-2; D is ambiguous. Trimming pared 0 bases from V and 0 bases from J, leaving 11 bases between. CDR1 KGHSH and CDR2 LQKENI come from the germline V gene. The CDR3 totals 16 residues. The CDR3 sequence is CASSPPLAGSNYGYTF. The DNA for the CDR3 is TGTGCCAGCTCACCACCCCTTGCAGGCTCTAACTATGGCTACACCTTC. The full variable domain, in which reference TRBV18 and TRBJ1-2 provide the parts outside the CDR3, is NAGVMQNPRHLVRRRGQEARLRCSPMKGHSHVYWYRQLPEEGLKFMVYLQKENIIDESGMPKERFSAEFPKEGPSILRIQQVVRGDSAAYFCASSPPLAGSNYGYTFGSGTRLTVV.

The chain couples TRBV30 to TRBJ2-3; the match to TRBD2 covers 9 bases. The CDR3 runs 16 residues. Looked up from germline, CDR1 is GTSNPN and CDR2 is SVGIG (reference sequence). V was clipped by 0 bases and J by 0 bases; unmatched bases: 4. CDR3 sequence: CAWSVGLASSTDTQYF. The CDR3 region has the DNA TGTGCCTGGAGTGTAGGACTAGCGAGCAGCACAGATACGCAGTATTTT.

This chain connects TRBV9 to TRBJ1-1; weak D call: TRBD1 (5 bases). The CDR3 is made up of 13 amino acids. In germline, CDR1 is SGDLS, CDR2 YYNGEE. V lost 0 bases to trimming and J lost 4 bases, with 7 bases between them. The CDR3 loop reads CASSVGQFTEAFF. The CDR3 coding sequence is TGTGCCAGCAGCGTAGGACAGTTCACTGAAGCTTTCTTT.

This sequence joins TRBV6-1 and TRBJ1-5, with a possible D match to TRBD1 (5 bases). The CDR3 is made up of 16 amino acids. V lost 4 bases and J 6 bases, leaving 19 bases between the germline ends. Germline CDR1 reads MNHNS; CDR2 reads SASEGT. CDR3 sequence: CASSGRGTLGGQPQHF. The CDR3 coding sequence is TGTGCCAGCAGTGGCCGCGGGACCCTAGGAGGTCAGCCCCAGCATTTT.